This T cell receptor (beta chain) was recorded in a study of PD-1 blockade in classical Hodgkin lymphoma. This clone was counted a single time. Its antigen is undetermined. Brentuximab vedotin exposure varied, and every patient relapsed after autologous stem cell transplantation. Study-level results: A significant rise in TCR diversity by C4D1 was seen for CD4+ but not CD8+ cells.

This CDR3 is built from 13 residues. Germline V gene data show CDR1 as MDHEN and CDR2 as SYDVKM. V was clipped by 6 bases and J by 9 bases, with 15 bases between them. Repertoires were generated with immunoSEQ multiplex PCR, while TCRdb's copy carries only in-frame clones and drops some. The sample includes about 36,000 clones, roughly three quarters of them seen just once. The sequenced sample was peripheral blood mononuclear cells (PBMCs), obtained before the second cycle of nivolumab. The chain uses TRBV28 and TRBJ1-5; D is perhaps TRBD1 (6 bases). The origin of this receptor is a human donor with classical Hodgkin lymphoma. CDR3 sequence reads: CASSRGGFWPQHF. Here the CDR3 DNA reads TGTGCCAGCAGCAGGGGAGGGTTTTGGCCCCAGCATTTT.